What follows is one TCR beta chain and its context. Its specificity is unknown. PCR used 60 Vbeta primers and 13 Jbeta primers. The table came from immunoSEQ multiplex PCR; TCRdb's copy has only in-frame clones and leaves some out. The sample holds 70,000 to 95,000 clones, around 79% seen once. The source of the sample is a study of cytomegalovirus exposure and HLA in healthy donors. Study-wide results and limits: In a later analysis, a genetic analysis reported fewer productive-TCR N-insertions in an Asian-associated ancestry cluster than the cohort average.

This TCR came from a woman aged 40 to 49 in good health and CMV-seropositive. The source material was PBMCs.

The CDR3 sequence: CASSPRGSTEAFF. The CDR3 DNA is TGTGCCAGCAGCCCCAGGGGGAGCACTGAAGCTTTCTTT. The V gene is TRBV5-4, the J gene TRBJ1-1; 7 nucleotides line up with TRBD1. V lost 4 bases and J lost 4; bases outside the gene matches: 4. Germline loops: CDR1 SGHNT, CDR2 YYREEE (reference sequence). The CDR3 runs 13 residues.